The 23 T cell receptor beta chains presented below share a single source sample, sequenced in a study of T cell responses to AZD1222 COVID-19 vaccine. The table came from immunoSEQ multiplex PCR; TCRdb's copy has only in-frame clones and leaves some out. The table shows 250,000 to 300,000 clones, with 85% to 95% occurring only once. Here the sequenced sample was peripheral blood, taken 28 days after the second AZD1222 dose. All receptors derive from an adult who received the AZD1222 COVID-19 vaccine.

This chain's CDR3 is CASSFLQAGTEAFF. Here the CDR3 DNA reads TGTGCCAGCAGTTTCCTACAGGCCGGCACTGAAGCTTTCTTT. The V call is TRBV27, the J call TRBJ1-1; weak D call: TRBD1 (5 bases). Germline lookup yields CDR1 MNHEY and CDR2 SMNVEV (reference sequence). The CDR3 has 14 residues. The V and J ends lost 3 bases and 4 bases respectively, with 12 bases between them.

The J gene is TRBJ2-5, the V gene TRBV5-1, with a possible D match to TRBD1 (5 bases). V lost 0 bases and J lost 1, with 13 bases in between. The length of the CDR3 is 16 residues. CDR1 and CDR2 (germline): SGHRS, YFSETQ. DNA for the CDR3: TGCGCCAGCAGCTTGGGGGTGGGGCCGGTCCAAGAGACCCAGTACTTC. Translated: CASSLGVGPVQETQYF.

The CDR3 region is CASLEGGKPYGYTF. The CDR3 region has the DNA TGTGCCAGCCTCGAGGGGGGGAAGCCTTATGGCTACACCTTC. This rearrangement joins TRBV2 to TRBJ1-2; TRBD1 might be the D (6 bases). Germline assignment: CDR1 SNHLY and CDR2 FYNNEI. CDR3 length: 14 residues. Trimming took off 8 bases at V and 5 bases at J, with 18 bases between the two ends.

The chain uses TRBV5-4 and TRBJ2-3; no definite D call. V was cut by 6 bases and J by 2 bases, with 19 bases left in between. From germline, CDR1 is SGHNT and CDR2 YYREEE (reference sequence). The length of the CDR3 is 16 residues. The CDR3 nucleotides are TGTGCCAGCAACCACCGGGCCTCAACCCACACAGATACGCAGTATTTT. It codes for CASNHRASTHTDTQYF. The variable domain in full, completed from reference TRBV5-4 and TRBJ2-3, reads ETGVTQSPTHLIKTRGQQVTLRCSSQSGHNTVSWYQQALGQGPQFIFQYYREEENGRGNFPPRFSGLQFPNYSSELNVNALELDDSALYLCASNHRASTHTDTQYFGPGTRLTVL.

The rearrangement joins TRBV7-2 to TRBJ1-3; TRBD1 aligns across 8 bases. The junction had 6 bases not matched to a gene; V was cut back by 4 bases and J by 4 bases. CDR1 and CDR2 from the germline V gene are SGHTA and FQGNSA. The CDR3 runs 15 residues. The CDR3 DNA reads TGTGCCAGCAGCTATGGGACAGGAGGAGGAAACACCATATATTTT. Amino acid sequence: CASSYGTGGGNTIYF.

V is TRBV7-2 and J is TRBJ2-2, with D possibly called TRBD1 or TRBD2 (6 bases each). The CDR3 has 13 residues. The ends were cut back, 3 bases at V and 7 bases at J, with 9 bases in the middle. Germline V gives CDR1 SGHTA, CDR2 FQGNSA. CDR3 amino acids: CASSFGGGGELFF. CDR3 bases: TGTGCCAGCAGCTTTGGAGGGGGCGGGGAGCTGTTTTTT.

The genes are TRBV6-5 and TRBJ2-2; D ambiguous. The CDR3 is 13 amino acids. V was shortened by 2 bases and J by 7 bases, with 8 bases between the two germline ends. Germline-derived CDR1 and CDR2 are MNHEY and SVGAGI. The CDR3 nucleotides are TGTGCCAGCAGTTACGGGTTTATCGGGGAGCTGTTTTTT. Amino acid sequence: CASSYGFIGELFF.

This sequence joins TRBV2 and TRBJ1-5; perhaps TRBD1 as D (5 bases). The CDR3 spans 11 residues. The germline CDR1 and CDR2 sequences are SNHLY and FYNNEI. Deletions cut 5 bases from V and 11 bases from J, with 10 bases between. The CDR3 bases are TGTGCCAGCAGTTCCACGGGGGCCCAGCATTTT. This translates into CASSSTGAQHF.

V usage is TRBV19 and J usage is TRBJ2-7; D is ambiguous. The CDR3 extends over 15 amino acids. In germline, CDR1 is LNHDA, CDR2 SQIVND (reference sequence). The V end lost 1 base, the J end lost 3 bases, and 13 bases lay between the germline ends. This chain's CDR3 is CASSIGQGPFYEQYF. CDR3 nucleotide sequence: TGTGCCAGTAGTATAGGACAAGGTCCCTTCTACGAGCAGTACTTC.

The chain recombines TRBV27 with TRBJ2-7; D might be TRBD2 (5 bases). Trimming stripped 2 bases from V and 5 bases from J, with 13 bases between. Germline CDR1 and CDR2: MNHEY and SMNVEV (reference sequence). The CDR3 has 14 residues. The CDR3 DNA reads TGTGCCAGCAGTTTACGCTCGGGGTTCGACGAGCAGTACTTC. As protein: CASSLRSGFDEQYF.

The rearrangement uses TRBV12-3 or TRBV12-4 and TRBJ1-3, with D unclear. This CDR3 contains 13 residues. Trimming removed 5 bases from V and 2 bases from J, with 7 bases in between. CDR3 in amino acids: CASSPTPGNTIYF. As DNA, the CDR3 is TGTGCCAGCAGTCCCACGCCTGGAAACACCATATATTTT.

This chain joins TRBV20-1 and TRBJ1-1; D is possibly TRBD1 (6 bases). Trimming removed 5 bases at V and 8 bases at J, with 12 bases between. The CDR3 totals 11 residues. Germline V gives CDR1 DFQATT, CDR2 SNEGSKA (reference sequence). Here the CDR3 DNA reads TGCAGTGCTGGGTGGGGGGCGGAAGCTTTCTTT. This translates into CSAGWGAEAFF.

The V call is TRBV28, the J call TRBJ1-5, with D tentatively TRBD1 (5 bases). Germline V lookup: CDR1 MDHEN, CDR2 SYDVKM. The CDR3 has 16 residues. Trimming shortened V by 7 bases and J by 2 bases, and 18 bases separated the two germline ends. The DNA of the CDR3 is TGTGCCAGCACCAGGAGGGGAATGGTAGGCAATCAGCCCCAGCATTTT. Protein sequence: CASTRRGMVGNQPQHF.

The chain combines TRBV2 with TRBJ1-2; D not resolved. From germline, CDR1 is SNHLY and CDR2 FYNNEI. Trimming took off 6 bases at V and 0 bases at J, with 14 bases between the two ends. There are 15 residues in the CDR3. The CDR3 bases are TGTGCCAGCAGCGTAGACGGATTAGCTAACTATGGCTACACCTTC. This gives the protein CASSVDGLANYGYTF.

In its sample, this clone was seen once. V and J are TRBV5-6 and TRBJ1-5; 10 bases line up with TRBD1. Germline V lookup: CDR1 SGHDT, CDR2 YYEEEE. With 0 bases clipped from V and 9 bases from J, the junction kept 12 bases outside the gene matches. The CDR3 runs 17 residues. CDR3 amino acids: CASSLGPGQGPEGPQHF. The CDR3 coding sequence is TGTGCCAGCAGCTTGGGACCGGGACAGGGGCCGGAGGGGCCCCAGCATTTT.

The chain employs TRBV5-1 and TRBJ1-4; a possible D gene is TRBD1 (5 bases). The CDR3 length is 15 residues. Trimming stripped 4 bases from V and 0 bases from J, with 10 bases between. CDR1 SGHRS and CDR2 YFSETQ come from the germline V gene. CDR3 amino acids: CASSTGRATNEKLFF. The CDR3 DNA is TGCGCCAGCAGCACGGGACGAGCAACTAATGAAAAACTGTTTTTT.

The CDR3 region has the DNA TGTGCCAGCAGCCCCCTGGTGACAGGGGGTATTGATGAAGCTTTCTTT. This gives the protein CASSPLVTGGIDEAFF. The rearrangement joins TRBV27 to TRBJ1-1; 9 nucleotides line up with TRBD1. The ends lost 6 bases at V and 7 bases at J; junction bases unmatched: 15. The CDR3 covers 16 residues. CDR1 is MNHEY, CDR2 SMNVEV, per germline (reference sequence).

The DNA of the CDR3 is TGCGCCAGCAGCTTGGAAGGAGGTTCCTACGAGCAGTACTTC. As protein: CASSLEGGSYEQYF. This chain links TRBV5-1 with TRBJ2-7, with D possibly matching TRBD2 (5 bases). The CDR3 has 14 amino acids. Germline V CDR1 and CDR2: SGHRS, YFSETQ. V lost 0 bases to trimming and J lost 1 base, with 8 bases between them.

The chain uses TRBV29-1 and TRBJ2-5, with 7 bases identical to TRBD2. CDR3 length equals 13 residues. The V segment lost 7 bases and the J segment 5 bases; nucleotides outside the gene matches: 10. Germline V gene data show CDR1 as SQVTM and CDR2 as ANQGSEA. In DNA, the CDR3 is TGCAGCGGGAGCGGGGTGGATGGGGAGACCCAGTACTTC. Translating it yields CSGSGVDGETQYF.

Of note for this clone: The same CDR3 is also encoded by other DNA sequences in this sample. The chain combines TRBV18 with TRBJ2-1; D is undetermined. From germline, CDR1 is KGHSH and CDR2 LQKENI. CDR3 size: 13 residues. V was shortened by 2 bases and J by 0 bases, with 2 bases between the two germline ends. The CDR3 nucleotides read TGTGCCAGCTCACCAGGCTCCTACAATGAGCAGTTCTTC. Its translation is CASSPGSYNEQFF.

This clone was detected only once. This sequence joins TRBV28 and TRBJ1-4; no firm D call. The CDR3 loop spans 13 amino acids. Looked up from germline, CDR1 is MDHEN and CDR2 is SYDVKM. Between the trimmed V and J ends, which lost 6 bases and 8 bases, there was a span of 13 bases. The CDR3 protein is CASSKLTREKLFF. CDR3 sequence (DNA): TGTGCCAGCAGCAAACTTACTAGAGAAAAACTGTTTTTT.

The chain carries TRBV4-3 and TRBJ2-3; TRBD1 might be the D (5 bases). The CDR3 extends over 16 amino acids. Trimming took 2 bases from V and 0 from J, leaving 12 bases between them. Germline V gives CDR1 LGHNA, CDR2 YSLEER. In nucleotides, the CDR3 is TGCGCCAGCAGCCAACGTGCAGGGCCTAGCACAGATACGCAGTATTTT. Its protein is CASSQRAGPSTDTQYF.

This rearrangement joins TRBV3-1 (or the pseudogene TRBV3-2) to TRBJ1-1; D possibly corresponds to TRBD1 (6 bases). Looked up from germline, CDR1 is LGHDT and CDR2 is YNNKEL (reference sequence). V was clipped by 2 bases and J by 8 bases, with 15 bases between them. The CDR3 is 14 amino acids. The CDR3 DNA reads as TGTGCCAGCAGCCAACCTTCTTTGGGGGCCGAAGCTTTCTTT. Translation: CASSQPSLGAEAFF.